This TCR beta chain is drawn from a study of T cell changes during pregnancy in multiple sclerosis. Produced via immunoSEQ multiplex PCR; TCRdb's table is partial and in-frame only. The table shows roughly 38,000 clones, with 90% to 95% occurring only once. This CDR3 is 14 amino acids long. Trimming at V came to 6 bases and at J to 6 bases, leaving 7 bases not matched to a gene. The V gene's germline CDR1 is LNHDA and CDR2 SQIVND (reference sequence). Sequences were derived from CD4+ T cells from peripheral blood mononuclear cells, sampled in the third trimester of pregnancy. V gene TRBV19 combines with J gene TRBJ1-5; 8 bases agree with TRBD1. The clonotype was recovered from a female donor with multiple sclerosis, enrolled in a pregnancy study. CDR3 protein: CASRNDRGVQPQHF. CDR3 sequence (DNA): TGTGCCAGTAGAAATGACAGGGGTGTTCAGCCCCAGCATTTT.